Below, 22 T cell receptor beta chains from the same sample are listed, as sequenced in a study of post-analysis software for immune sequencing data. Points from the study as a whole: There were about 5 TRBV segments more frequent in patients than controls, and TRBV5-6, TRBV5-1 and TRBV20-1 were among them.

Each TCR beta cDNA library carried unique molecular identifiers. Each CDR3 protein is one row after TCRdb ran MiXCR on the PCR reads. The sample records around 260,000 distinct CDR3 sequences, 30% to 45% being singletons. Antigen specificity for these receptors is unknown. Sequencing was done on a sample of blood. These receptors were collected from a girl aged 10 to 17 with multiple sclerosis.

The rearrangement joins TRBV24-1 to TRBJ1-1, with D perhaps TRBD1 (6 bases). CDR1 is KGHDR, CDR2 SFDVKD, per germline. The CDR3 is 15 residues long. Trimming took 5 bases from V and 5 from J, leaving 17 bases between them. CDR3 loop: CATSGTGIGLTEAFF. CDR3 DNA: TGTGCCACCAGTGGTACAGGGATTGGGTTGACTGAAGCTTTCTTT.

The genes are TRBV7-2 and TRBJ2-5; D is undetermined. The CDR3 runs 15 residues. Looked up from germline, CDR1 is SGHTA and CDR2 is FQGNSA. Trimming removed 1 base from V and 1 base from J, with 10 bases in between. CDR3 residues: CASSLEAFGQETQYF. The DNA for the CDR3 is TGTGCCAGCAGCTTAGAAGCATTTGGCCAAGAGACCCAGTACTTC.

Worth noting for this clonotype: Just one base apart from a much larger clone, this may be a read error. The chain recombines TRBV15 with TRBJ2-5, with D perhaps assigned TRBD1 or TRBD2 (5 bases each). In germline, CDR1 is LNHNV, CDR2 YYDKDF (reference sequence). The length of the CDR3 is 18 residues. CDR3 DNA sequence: TGTGCCATCAGCAAACCGGACGATCCGGGGCCATTAGGGGAGACCCAGTACTTC. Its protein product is CAISKPDDPGPLGETQYF.

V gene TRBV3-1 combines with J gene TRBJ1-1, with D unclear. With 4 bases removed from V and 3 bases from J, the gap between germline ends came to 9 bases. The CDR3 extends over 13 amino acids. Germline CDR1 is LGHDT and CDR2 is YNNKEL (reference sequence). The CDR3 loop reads CASSPPTDTEAFF. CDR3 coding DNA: TGTGCCAGCAGCCCACCGACGGACACTGAAGCTTTCTTT.

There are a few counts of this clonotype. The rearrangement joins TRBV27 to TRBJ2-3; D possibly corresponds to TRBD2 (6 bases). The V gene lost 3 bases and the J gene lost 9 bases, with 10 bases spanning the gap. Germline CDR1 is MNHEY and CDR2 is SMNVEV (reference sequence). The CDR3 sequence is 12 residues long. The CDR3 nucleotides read TGTGCCAGCAGTTTCCTGGGGGGAACGCAGTATTTT. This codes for CASSFLGGTQYF.

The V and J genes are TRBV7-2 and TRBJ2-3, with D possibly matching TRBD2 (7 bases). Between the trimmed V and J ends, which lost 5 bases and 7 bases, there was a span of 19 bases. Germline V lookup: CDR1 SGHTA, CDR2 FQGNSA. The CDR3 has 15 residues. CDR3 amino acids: CASSPGGPERNTQYF. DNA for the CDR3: TGTGCCAGCAGCCCCGGGGGGCCGGAAAGGAATACGCAGTATTTT. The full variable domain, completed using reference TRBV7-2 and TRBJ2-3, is GAGVSQSPSNKVTEKGKDVELRCDPISGHTALYWYRQSLGQGLEFLIYFQGNSAPDKSGLPSDRFSAERTGGSVSTLTIQRTQQEDSAVYLCASSPGGPERNTQYFGPGTRLTVL.

For the CDR3, the DNA is TGCGCCAGCAGCCAAAGTAAGGGACAGGGGGCGACTGAAGCTTTCTTT. Amino acids: CASSQSKGQGATEAFF. The chain combines TRBV4-1 with TRBJ1-1; the match to TRBD1 covers 12 bases. CDR1 and CDR2 (germline): MGHRA, YSYEKL. The CDR3 has 16 residues. Losses at the gene ends were 2 bases for V and 5 bases for J; bases not matched to a gene: 6.

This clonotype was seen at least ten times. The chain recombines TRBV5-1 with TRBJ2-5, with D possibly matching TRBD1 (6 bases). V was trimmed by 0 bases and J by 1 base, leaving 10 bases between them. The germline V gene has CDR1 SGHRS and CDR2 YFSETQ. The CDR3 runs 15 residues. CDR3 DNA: TGCGCCAGCAGCTTGGCCGGGACACCCCAAGAGACCCAGTACTTC. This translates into CASSLAGTPQETQYF. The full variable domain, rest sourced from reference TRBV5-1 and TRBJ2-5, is KAGVTQTPRYLIKTRGQQVTLSCSPISGHRSVSWYQQTPGQGLQFLFEYFSETQRNKGNFPGRFSGRQFSNSRSEMNVSTLELGDSALYLCASSLAGTPQETQYFGPGTRLLVL.

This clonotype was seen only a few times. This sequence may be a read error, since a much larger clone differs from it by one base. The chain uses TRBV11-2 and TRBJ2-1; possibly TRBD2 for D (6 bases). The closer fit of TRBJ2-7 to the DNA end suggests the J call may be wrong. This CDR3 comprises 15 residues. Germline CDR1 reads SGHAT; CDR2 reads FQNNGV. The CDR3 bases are TGTGCCAGCAGCCTCCGGGTAGCGGCCTACAATGAGCAGTACTTC. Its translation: CASSLRVAAYNEQYF.

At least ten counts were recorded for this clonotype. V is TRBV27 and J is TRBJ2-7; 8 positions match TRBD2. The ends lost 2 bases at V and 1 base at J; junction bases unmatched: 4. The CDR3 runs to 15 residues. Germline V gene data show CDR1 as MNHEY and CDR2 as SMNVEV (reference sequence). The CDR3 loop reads CASSLQSGGSYEQYF. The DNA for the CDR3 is TGTGCCAGCAGTTTACAGTCGGGAGGGTCCTACGAGCAGTACTTC.

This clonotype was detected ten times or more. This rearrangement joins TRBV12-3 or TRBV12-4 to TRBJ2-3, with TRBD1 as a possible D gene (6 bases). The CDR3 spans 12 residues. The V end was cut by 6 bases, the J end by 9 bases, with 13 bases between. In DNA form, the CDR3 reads TGTGCCAGCAGCCAAGAGGGGGTCACGCAGTATTTT. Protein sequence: CASSQEGVTQYF.

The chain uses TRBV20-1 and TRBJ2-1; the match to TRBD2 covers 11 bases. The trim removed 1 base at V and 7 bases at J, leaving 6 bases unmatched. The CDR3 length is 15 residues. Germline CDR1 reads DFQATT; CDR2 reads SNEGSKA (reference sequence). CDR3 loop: CSARVVAGGPNEQFF. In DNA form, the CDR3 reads TGCAGTGCTAGAGTTGTAGCGGGGGGGCCAAATGAGCAGTTCTTC.

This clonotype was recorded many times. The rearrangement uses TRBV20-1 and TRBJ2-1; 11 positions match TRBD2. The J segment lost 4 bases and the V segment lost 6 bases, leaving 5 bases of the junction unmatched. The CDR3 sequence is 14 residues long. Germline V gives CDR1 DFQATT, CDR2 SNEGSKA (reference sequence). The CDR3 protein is CSAGGTSGYNEQFF. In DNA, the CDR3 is TGCAGTGCGGGGGGGACTAGCGGATACAATGAGCAGTTCTTC.

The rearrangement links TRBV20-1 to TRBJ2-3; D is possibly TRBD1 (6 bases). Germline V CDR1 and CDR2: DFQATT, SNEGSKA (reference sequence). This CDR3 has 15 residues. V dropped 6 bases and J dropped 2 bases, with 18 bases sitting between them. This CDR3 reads CSAGRGELITDTQYF. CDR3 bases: TGCAGTGCCGGCAGGGGTGAGCTTATCACAGATACGCAGTATTTT.

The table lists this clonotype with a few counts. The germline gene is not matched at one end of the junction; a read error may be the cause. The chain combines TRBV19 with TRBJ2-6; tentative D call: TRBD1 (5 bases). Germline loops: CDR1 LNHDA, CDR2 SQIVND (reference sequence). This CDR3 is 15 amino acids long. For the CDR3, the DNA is TGTGCCAGTAGTATCCAGGGCGCTGGGGCCAACGTCCGGACTTTC. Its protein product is CASSIQGAGANVRTF.

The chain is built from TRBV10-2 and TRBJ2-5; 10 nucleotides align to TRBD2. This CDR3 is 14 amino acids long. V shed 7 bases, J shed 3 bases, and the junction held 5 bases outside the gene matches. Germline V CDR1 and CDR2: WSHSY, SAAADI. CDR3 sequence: CASTKGLAKETQYF. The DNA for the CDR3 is TGCGCCAGCACCAAGGGACTAGCGAAAGAGACCCAGTACTTC.

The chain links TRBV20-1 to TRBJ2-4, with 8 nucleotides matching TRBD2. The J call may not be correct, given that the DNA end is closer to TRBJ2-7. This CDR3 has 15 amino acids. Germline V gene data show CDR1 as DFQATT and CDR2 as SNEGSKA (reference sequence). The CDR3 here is CSANLARLANYEQYF. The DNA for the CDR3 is TGCAGTGCCAACCTAGCCCGACTAGCGAACTACGAGCAGTACTTC.

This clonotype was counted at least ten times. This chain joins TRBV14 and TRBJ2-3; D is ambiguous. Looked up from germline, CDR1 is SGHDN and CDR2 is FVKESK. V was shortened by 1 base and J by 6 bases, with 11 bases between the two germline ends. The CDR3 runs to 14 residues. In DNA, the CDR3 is TGTGCCAGCAGCCAAGGGGGTTACGAGGATACGCAGTATTTT. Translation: CASSQGGYEDTQYF.

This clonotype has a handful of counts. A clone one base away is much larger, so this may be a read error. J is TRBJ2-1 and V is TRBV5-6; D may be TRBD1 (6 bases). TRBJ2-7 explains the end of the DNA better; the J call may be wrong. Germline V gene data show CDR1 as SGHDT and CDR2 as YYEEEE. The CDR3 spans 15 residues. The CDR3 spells CASSGTGSSYNEQYF. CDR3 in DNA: TGTGCCAGCAGCGGCACAGGGAGCTCCTACAATGAGCAGTACTTC.

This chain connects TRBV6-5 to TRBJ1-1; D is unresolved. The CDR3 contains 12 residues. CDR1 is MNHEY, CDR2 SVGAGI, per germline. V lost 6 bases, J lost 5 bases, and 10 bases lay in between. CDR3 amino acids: CASSRVQTEAFF. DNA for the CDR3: TGTGCCAGCAGCCGAGTTCAGACTGAAGCTTTCTTT.

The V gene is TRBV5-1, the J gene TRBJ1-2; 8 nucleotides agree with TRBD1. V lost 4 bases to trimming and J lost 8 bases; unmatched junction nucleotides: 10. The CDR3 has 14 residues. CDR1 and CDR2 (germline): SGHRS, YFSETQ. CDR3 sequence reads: CASSTRTGSGGYTF. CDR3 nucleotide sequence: TGCGCCAGCAGCACGCGGACAGGGAGTGGAGGCTACACCTTC.

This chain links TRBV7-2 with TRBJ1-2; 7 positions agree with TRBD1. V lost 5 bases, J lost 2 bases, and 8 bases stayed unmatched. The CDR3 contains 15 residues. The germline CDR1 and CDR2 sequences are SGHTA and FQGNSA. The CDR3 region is CASSMTSGQNYGYTF. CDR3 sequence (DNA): TGTGCCAGCAGCATGACCTCGGGACAGAACTATGGCTACACCTTC.